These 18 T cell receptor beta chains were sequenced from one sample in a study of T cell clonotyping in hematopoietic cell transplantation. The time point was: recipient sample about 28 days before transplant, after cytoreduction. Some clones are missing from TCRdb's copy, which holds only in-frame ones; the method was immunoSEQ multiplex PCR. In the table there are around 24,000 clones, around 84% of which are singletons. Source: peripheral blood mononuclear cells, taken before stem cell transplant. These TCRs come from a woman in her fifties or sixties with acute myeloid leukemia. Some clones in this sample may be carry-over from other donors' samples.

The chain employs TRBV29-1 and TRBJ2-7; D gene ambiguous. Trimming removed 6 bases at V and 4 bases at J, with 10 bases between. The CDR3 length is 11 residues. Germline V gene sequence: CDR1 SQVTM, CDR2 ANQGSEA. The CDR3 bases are TGCAGCGTGGAGACACGGTACGAGCAGTACTTC. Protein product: CSVETRYEQYF.

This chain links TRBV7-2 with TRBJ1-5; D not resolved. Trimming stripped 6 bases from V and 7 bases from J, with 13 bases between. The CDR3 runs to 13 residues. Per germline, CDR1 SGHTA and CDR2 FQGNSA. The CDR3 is CASRLNFGQPQHF. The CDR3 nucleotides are TGTGCCAGCAGACTGAACTTTGGGCAGCCCCAGCATTTT.

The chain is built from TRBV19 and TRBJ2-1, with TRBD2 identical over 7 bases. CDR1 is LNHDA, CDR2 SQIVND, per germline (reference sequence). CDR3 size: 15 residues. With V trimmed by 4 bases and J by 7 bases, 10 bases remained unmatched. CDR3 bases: TGTGCCAGTAGTAGCGGGAGAAGGAATCGGAATGAGCAGTTCTTC. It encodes CASSSGRRNRNEQFF.

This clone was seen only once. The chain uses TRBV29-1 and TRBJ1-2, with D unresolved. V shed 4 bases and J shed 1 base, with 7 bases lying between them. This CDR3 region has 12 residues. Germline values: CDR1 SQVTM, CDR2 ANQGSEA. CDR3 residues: CSVAEYNYGYTF. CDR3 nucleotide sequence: TGCAGCGTTGCGGAGTATAACTATGGCTACACCTTC. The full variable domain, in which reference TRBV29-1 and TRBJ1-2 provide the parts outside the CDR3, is SAVISQKPSRDICQRGTSLTIQCQVDSQVTMMFWYRQQPGQSLTLIATANQGSEATYESGFVIDKFPISRPNLTFSTLTVSNMSPEDSSIYLCSVAEYNYGYTFGSGTRLTVV.

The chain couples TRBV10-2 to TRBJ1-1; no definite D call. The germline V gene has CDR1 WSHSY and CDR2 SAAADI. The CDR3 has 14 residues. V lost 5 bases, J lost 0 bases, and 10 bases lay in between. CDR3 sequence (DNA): TGCGCCAGCAGTCGGACTGACCTGAACACTGAAGCTTTCTTT. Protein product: CASSRTDLNTEAFF.

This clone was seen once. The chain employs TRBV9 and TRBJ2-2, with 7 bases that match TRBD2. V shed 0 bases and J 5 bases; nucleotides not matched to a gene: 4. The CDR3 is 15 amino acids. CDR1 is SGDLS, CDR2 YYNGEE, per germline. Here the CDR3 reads CASSVEGGKTGELFF. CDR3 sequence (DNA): TGTGCCAGCAGCGTAGAGGGAGGGAAGACCGGGGAGCTGTTTTTT.

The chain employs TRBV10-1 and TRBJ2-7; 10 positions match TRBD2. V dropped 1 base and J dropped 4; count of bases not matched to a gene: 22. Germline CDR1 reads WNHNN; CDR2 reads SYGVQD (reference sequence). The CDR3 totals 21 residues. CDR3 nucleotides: TGCGCCAGCAGTGAGTGCGGTAGCGGGGGGCCCGTTCTTACCCTGACTTACGAGCAGTACTTC. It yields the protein CASSECGSGGPVLTLTYEQYF.

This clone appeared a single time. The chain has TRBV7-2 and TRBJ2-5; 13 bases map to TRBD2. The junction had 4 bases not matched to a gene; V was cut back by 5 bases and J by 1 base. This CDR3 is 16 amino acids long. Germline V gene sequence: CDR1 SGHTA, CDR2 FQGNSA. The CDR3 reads CASSARLAGGQETQYF. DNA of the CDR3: TGTGCCAGCAGCGCCCGACTAGCGGGGGGCCAAGAGACCCAGTACTTC. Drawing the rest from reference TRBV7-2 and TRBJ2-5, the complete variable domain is GAGVSQSPSNKVTEKGKDVELRCDPISGHTALYWYRQSLGQGLEFLIYFQGNSAPDKSGLPSDRFSAERTGGSVSTLTIQRTQQEDSAVYLCASSARLAGGQETQYFGPGTRLLVL.

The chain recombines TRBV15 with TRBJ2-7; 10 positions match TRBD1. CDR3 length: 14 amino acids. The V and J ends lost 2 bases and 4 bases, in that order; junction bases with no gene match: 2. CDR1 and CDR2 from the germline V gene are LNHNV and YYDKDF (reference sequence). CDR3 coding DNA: TGTGCCACCAGCAGAAGACAGGGGGCTTACGAGCAGTACTTC. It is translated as CATSRRQGAYEQYF.

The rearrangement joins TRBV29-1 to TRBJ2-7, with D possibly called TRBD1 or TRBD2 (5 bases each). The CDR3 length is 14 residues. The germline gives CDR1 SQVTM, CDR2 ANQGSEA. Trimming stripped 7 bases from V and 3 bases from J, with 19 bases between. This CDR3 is CSAYLATRGYEQYF. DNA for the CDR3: TGCAGCGCCTACCTCGCAACGAGGGGCTACGAGCAGTACTTC.

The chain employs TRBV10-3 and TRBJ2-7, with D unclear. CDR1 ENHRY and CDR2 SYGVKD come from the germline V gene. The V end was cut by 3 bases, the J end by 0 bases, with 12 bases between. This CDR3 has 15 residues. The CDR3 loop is CAISEGRKSSYEQYF. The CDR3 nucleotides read TGTGCCATCAGTGAAGGGCGTAAAAGCTCCTACGAGCAGTACTTC.

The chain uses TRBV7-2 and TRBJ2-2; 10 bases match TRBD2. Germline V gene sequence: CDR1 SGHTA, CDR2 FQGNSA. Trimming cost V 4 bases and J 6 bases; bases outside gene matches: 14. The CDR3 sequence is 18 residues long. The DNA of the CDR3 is TGTGCCAGCAGCTACCGAGTTCTGGCTAGCGGGAGTTCCGGGGAGCTGTTTTTT. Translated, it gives CASSYRVLASGSSGELFF.

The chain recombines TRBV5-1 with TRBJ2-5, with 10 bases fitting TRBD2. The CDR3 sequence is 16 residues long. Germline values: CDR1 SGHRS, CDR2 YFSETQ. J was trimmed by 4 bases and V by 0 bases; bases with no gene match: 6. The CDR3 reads CASSLAGAGGGETQYF. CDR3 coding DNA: TGCGCCAGCAGCTTGGCAGGAGCGGGAGGGGGAGAGACCCAGTACTTC.

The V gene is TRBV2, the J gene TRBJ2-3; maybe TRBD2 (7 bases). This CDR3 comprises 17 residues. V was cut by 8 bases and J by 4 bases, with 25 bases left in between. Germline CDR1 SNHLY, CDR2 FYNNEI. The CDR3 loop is CASGGQRGTPPADTQYF. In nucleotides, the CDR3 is TGTGCCAGCGGGGGCCAGCGGGGAACTCCTCCGGCAGATACGCAGTATTTT.

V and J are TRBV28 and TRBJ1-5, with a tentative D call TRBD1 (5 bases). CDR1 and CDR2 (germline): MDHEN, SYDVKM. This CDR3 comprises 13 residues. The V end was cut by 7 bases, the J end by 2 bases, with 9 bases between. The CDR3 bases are TGTGCCAGCACAGTACAGGGCAATCAGCCCCAGCATTTT. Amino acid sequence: CASTVQGNQPQHF.

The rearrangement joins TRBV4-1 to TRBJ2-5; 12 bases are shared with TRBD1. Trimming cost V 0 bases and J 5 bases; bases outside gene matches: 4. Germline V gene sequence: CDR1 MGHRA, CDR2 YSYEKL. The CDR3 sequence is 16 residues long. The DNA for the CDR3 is TGCGCCAGCAGCCAAGAAGGGACAGGGGGCAGGGAGACCCAGTACTTC. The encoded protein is CASSQEGTGGRETQYF.

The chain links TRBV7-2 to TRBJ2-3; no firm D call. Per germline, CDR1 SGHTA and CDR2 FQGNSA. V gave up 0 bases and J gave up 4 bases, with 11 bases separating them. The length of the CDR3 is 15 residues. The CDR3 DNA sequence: TGTGCCAGCAGCTTAGCCCCCCATAGTGCAGATACGCAGTATTTT. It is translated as CASSLAPHSADTQYF.

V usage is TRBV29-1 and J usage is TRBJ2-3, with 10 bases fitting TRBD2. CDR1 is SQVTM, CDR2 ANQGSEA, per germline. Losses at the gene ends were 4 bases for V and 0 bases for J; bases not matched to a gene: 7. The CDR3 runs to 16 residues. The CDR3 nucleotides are TGCAGCGTTGTCGGACTAGCGGATACTAGCACAGATACGCAGTATTTT. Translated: CSVVGLADTSTDTQYF.